This T cell receptor beta chain was found in a study of blood T cell repertoires in COVID-19. Study context: Whether acute or convalescent, the COVID-19 samples came from the United States, Italy and Spain.

Clones were read by immunoSEQ multiplex PCR, and TCRdb kept only the in-frame ones, dropping some. The sample carries 25,000 to 30,000 clones, about two thirds recorded once. This CDR3 is built from 14 residues. Germline V lookup: CDR1 MNHEY, CDR2 SVGAGI. The V gene lost 6 bases and the J gene lost 4 bases, with 13 bases spanning the gap. Sequenced: peripheral blood. This TCR was recovered from a boy aged 2-15 years with active or convalescent COVID-19. This rearrangement joins TRBV6-5 to TRBJ1-5; no clear D gene. The chain's CDR3 is CASSLELGNQPQHF. CDR3 nucleotide sequence: TGTGCCAGCAGCCTAGAACTAGGTAATCAGCCCCAGCATTTT.